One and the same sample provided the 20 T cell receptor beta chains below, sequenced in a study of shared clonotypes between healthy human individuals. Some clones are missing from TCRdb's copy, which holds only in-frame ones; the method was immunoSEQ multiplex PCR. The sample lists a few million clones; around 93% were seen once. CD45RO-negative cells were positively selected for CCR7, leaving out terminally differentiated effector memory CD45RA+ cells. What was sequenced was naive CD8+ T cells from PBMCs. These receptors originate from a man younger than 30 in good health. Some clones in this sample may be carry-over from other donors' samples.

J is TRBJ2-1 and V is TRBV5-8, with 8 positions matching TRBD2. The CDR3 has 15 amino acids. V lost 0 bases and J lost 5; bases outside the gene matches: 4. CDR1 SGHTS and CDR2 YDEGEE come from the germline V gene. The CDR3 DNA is TGTGCCAGCAGCTTGGCGGGAGGGACACACAATGAGCAGTTCTTC. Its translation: CASSLAGGTHNEQFF.

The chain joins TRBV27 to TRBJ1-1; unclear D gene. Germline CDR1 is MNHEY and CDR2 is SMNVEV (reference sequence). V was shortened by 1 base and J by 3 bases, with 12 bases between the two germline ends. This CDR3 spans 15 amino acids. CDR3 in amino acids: CASSLWSGPYTEAFF. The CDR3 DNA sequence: TGTGCCAGCAGTTTATGGTCTGGACCTTACACTGAAGCTTTCTTT.

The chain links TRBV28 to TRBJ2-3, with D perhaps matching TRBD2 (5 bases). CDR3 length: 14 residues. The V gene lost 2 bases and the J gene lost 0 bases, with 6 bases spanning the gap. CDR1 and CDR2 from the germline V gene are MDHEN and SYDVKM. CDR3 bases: TGTGCCAGCAGTTTACTAGCCAGCACAGATACGCAGTATTTT. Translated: CASSLLASTDTQYF.

The chain's CDR3 is CSVRITGRIEKLFF. In nucleotides, the CDR3 is TGCAGCGTTAGGATTACAGGGAGGATTGAAAAACTGTTTTTT. The genes are TRBV29-1 and TRBJ1-4, with a weak D call TRBD1 (6 bases). CDR1 and CDR2 (germline): SQVTM, ANQGSEA. Trimming pared 5 bases from V and 7 bases from J, leaving 17 bases between. The CDR3 runs to 14 residues.

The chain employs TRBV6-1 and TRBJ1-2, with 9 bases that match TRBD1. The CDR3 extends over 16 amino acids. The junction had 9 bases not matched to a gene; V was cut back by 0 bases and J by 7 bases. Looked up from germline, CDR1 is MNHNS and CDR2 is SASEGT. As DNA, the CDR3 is TGTGCCAGCAGTGAAGCCACCGGACAGGGGCTGCTTGGCTACACCTTC. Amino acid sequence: CASSEATGQGLLGYTF.

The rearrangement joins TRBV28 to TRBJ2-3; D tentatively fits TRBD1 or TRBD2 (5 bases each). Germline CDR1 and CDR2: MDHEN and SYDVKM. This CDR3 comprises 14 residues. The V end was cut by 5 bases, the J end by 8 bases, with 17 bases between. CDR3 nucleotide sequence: TGTGCCAGCAGTCTCCCAGGGAGCTCAGTTACGCAGTATTTT. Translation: CASSLPGSSVTQYF.

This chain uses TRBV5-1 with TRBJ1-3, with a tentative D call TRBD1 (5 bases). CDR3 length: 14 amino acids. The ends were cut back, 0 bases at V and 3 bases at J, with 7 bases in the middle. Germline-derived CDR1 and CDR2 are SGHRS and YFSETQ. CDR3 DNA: TGCGCCAGCAGCTTGGTGGGGGTTGGAAACACCATATATTTT. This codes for CASSLVGVGNTIYF.

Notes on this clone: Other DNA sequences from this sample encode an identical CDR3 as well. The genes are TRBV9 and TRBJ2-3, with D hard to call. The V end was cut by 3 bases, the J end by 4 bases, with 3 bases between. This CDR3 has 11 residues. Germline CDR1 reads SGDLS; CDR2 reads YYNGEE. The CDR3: CASSESDTQYF. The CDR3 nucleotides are TGTGCCAGCAGCGAATCAGATACGCAGTATTTT.

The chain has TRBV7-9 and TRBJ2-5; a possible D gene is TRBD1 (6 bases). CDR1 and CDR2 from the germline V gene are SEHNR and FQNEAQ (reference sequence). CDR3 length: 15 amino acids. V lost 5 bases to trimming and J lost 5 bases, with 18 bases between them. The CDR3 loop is CASSPRVGARETQYF. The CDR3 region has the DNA TGTGCCAGCAGCCCAAGGGTGGGGGCGCGGGAGACCCAGTACTTC.

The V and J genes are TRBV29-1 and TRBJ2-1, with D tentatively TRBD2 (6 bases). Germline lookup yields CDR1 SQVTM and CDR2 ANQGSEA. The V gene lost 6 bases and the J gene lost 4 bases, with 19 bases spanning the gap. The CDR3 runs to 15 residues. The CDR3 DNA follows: TGCAGCGTGGAGGGTGGGACCACAGAATACAATGAGCAGTTCTTC. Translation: CSVEGGTTEYNEQFF.

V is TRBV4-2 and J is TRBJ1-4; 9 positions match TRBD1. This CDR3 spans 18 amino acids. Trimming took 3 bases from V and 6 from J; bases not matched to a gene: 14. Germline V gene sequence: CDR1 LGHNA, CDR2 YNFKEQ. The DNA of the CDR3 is TGTGCCAGCAGCCAGACCGGGACAGGGTTGGAGTGGGATGAAAAACTGTTTTTT. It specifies CASSQTGTGLEWDEKLFF.

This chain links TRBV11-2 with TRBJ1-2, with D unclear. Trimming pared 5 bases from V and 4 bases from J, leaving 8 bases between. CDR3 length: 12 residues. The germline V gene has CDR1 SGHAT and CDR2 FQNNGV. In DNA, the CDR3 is TGTGCCAGCAGCGAGACCCGCTATGGCTACACCTTC. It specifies CASSETRYGYTF.

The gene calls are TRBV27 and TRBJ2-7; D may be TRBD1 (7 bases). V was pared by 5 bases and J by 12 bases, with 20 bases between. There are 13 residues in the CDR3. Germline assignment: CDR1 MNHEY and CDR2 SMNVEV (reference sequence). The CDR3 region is CASSLDGGGLRYF. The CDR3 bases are TGTGCCAGCAGTCTGGACGGAGGGGGCCTAAGGTACTTC.

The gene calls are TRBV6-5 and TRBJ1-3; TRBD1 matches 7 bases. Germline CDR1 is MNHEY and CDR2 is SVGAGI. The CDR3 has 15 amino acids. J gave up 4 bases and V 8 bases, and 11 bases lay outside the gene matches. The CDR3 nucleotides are TGTGCCAGCGCAACACAGGGGCCGAGGGGAAACACCATATATTTT. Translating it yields CASATQGPRGNTIYF.

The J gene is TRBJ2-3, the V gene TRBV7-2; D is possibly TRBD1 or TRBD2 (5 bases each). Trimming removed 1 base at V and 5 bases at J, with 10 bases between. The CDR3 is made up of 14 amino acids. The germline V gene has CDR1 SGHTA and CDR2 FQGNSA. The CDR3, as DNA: TGTGCCAGCAGCTTAGAACGGGGCCAAGATACGCAGTATTTT. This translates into CASSLERGQDTQYF.

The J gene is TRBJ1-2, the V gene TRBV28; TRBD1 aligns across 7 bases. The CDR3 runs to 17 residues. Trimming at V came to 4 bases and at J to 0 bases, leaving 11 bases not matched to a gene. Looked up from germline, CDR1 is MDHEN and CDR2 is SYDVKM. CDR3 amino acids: CASSYRWTGLANYGYTF. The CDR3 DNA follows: TGTGCCAGCAGTTACCGCTGGACAGGACTAGCTAACTATGGCTACACCTTC.

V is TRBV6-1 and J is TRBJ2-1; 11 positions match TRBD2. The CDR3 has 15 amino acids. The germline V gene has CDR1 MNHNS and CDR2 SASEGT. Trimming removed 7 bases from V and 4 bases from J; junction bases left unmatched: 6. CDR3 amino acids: CASKTSGMKYNEQFF. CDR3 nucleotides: TGTGCCAGCAAGACTAGCGGGATGAAGTACAATGAGCAGTTCTTC.

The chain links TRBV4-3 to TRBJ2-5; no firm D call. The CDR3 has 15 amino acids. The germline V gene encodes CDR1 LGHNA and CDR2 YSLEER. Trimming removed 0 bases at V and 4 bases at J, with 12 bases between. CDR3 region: CASSQDPRLGETQYF. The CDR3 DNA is TGCGCCAGCAGCCAAGATCCTAGGCTAGGAGAGACCCAGTACTTC.

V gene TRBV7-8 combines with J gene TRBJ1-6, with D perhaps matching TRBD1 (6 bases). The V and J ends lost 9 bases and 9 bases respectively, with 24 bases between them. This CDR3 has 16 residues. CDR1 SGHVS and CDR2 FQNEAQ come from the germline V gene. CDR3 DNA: TGTGCCAGACAAAGGGGGTGTCTCTCCCGAGGTTCACCCCTCCACTTT. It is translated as CARQRGCLSRGSPLHF.

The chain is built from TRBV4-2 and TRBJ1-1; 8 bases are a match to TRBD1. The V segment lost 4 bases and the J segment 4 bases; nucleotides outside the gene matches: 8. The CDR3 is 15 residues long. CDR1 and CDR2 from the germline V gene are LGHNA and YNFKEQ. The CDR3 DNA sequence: TGTGCCAGCAGCCCAAAAACAGGGGGTATCACTGAAGCTTTCTTT. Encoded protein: CASSPKTGGITEAFF.